This T cell receptor (beta chain) emerged from a study of T cell responses to AZD1222 COVID-19 vaccine. Repertoires were generated with immunoSEQ multiplex PCR, while TCRdb's copy carries only in-frame clones and drops some. This table holds 150,000 or so clones, 90% to 95% found once. This clone was counted between two and nine times. As yet, its antigen is unknown. General study findings and limits: Vaccine-related CD4 TCRs covered spike, predominating at 160-218 and 743-854.

CDR1 and CDR2 from the germline V gene are SNHLY and FYNNEI. This CDR3 is 13 amino acids long. V was pared by 3 bases and J by 2 bases, with 8 bases between. The rearrangement joins TRBV2 to TRBJ2-7; D is unclear. Sequencing used peripheral blood, obtained 28 days after the second AZD1222 dose. This TCR came from an adult who received the AZD1222 COVID-19 vaccine. CDR3 residues: CASSDSETYEQYF. CDR3 bases: TGTGCCAGCAGTGACAGTGAGACCTACGAGCAGTACTTC.